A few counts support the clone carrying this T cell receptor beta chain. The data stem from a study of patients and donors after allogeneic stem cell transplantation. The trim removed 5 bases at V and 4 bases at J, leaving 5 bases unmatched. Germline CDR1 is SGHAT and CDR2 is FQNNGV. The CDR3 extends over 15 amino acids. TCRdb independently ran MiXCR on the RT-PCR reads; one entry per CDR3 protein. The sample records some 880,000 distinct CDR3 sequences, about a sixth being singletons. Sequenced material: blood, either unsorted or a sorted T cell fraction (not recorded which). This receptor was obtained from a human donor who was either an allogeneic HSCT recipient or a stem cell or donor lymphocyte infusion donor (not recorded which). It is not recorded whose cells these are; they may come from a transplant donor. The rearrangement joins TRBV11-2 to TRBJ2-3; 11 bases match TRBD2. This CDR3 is CASSLAGGGADTQYF. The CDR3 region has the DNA TGTGCCAGCAGCCTAGCGGGGGGCGGGGCAGATACGCAGTATTTT.